Presented here are 19 T cell receptor beta chains from one specimen sequenced in a study of T cell responses to AZD1222 COVID-19 vaccine. Repertoires were generated with immunoSEQ multiplex PCR, while TCRdb's copy carries only in-frame clones and drops some. The data hold roughly 150,000 clones, with roughly 91% observed a single time. Sequences were derived from peripheral blood, sampled on day 0 of AZD1222 vaccination. The receptor source for this set is an adult in good health.

The CDR3 region is CASRDYQGVSYNEQFF. CDR3 nucleotides: TGTGCCAGCAGGGATTACCAGGGGGTGTCCTACAATGAGCAGTTCTTC. This chain uses TRBV11-2 with TRBJ2-1; 7 nucleotides agree with TRBD1. From germline, CDR1 is SGHAT and CDR2 FQNNGV. The length of the CDR3 is 16 residues. Germline trimming cut 6 bases from V and 1 base from J; bases unmatched to any gene: 9. The full variable domain, completed using reference TRBV11-2 and TRBJ2-1, is EAGVAQSPRYKIIEKRQSVAFWCNPISGHATLYWYQQILGQGPKLLIQFQNNGVVDDSQLPKDRFSAERLKGVDSTLKIQPAKLEDSAVYLCASRDYQGVSYNEQFFGPGTRLTVL.

This CDR3 reads CASSLTGYGYTF. CDR3 nucleotides: TGTGCCAGCTCCTTGACAGGGTACGGCTACACCTTC. The chain joins TRBV12-3 or TRBV12-4 to TRBJ1-2, with TRBD1 matching over 7 bases. The CDR3 totals 12 residues. The V and J ends lost 8 bases and 8 bases, in that order; junction bases with no gene match: 8.

This clone has only one observation. This sequence joins TRBV6-4 and TRBJ1-1, with 7 bases identical to TRBD1. The junction had 12 bases not matched to a gene; V was cut back by 4 bases and J by 10 bases. This CDR3 is 14 amino acids long. Per germline, CDR1 MRHNA and CDR2 SNTAGT. The CDR3 region has the DNA TGTGCCAGCAGTGCTGGGACAGATCGGCGTGGAGCTTTCTTT. This gives the protein CASSAGTDRRGAFF.

The chain is built from TRBV18 and TRBJ1-3; perhaps TRBD1 as D (5 bases). The CDR3 has 20 residues. The germline V gene encodes CDR1 KGHSH and CDR2 LQKENI. Trimming pared 2 bases from V and 2 bases from J, leaving 25 bases between. The CDR3 protein is CASSPFPGRPPSGTGNTIYF. DNA for the CDR3: TGTGCCAGCTCACCATTCCCGGGACGGCCACCTTCTGGCACTGGAAACACCATATATTTT.

The chain couples TRBV12-5 to TRBJ1-2, with unresolved D. Germline CDR1 reads LGHNT; CDR2 reads FRNRAP. The V end lost 0 bases, the J end lost 10 bases, and 18 bases lay between the germline ends. This CDR3 has 15 residues. CDR3 sequence (DNA): TGTGCTAGTGGTTTGGTAAGGGTATCCTCTCGGCACTACACCTTC. This encodes CASGLVRVSSRHYTF.

This clone appeared a single time. The chain carries TRBV14 and TRBJ2-2; no reliable D call. V lost 1 base and J 6 bases, leaving 12 bases between the germline ends. The CDR3 sequence is 15 residues long. CDR1 is SGHDN, CDR2 FVKESK, per germline. The chain's CDR3 is CASSQVPGYSGELFF. CDR3 DNA sequence: TGTGCCAGCAGCCAAGTCCCAGGTTATTCCGGGGAGCTGTTTTTT.

The rearrangement links TRBV10-2 to TRBJ2-3, with 7 bases aligning to TRBD1. V dropped 6 bases and J dropped 2; count of bases not matched to a gene: 8. The germline V gene has CDR1 WSHSY and CDR2 SAAADI. The CDR3 is 15 residues long. The CDR3: CASRETGLHTDTQYF. CDR3 sequence (DNA): TGCGCCAGCAGGGAGACAGGGTTACACACAGATACGCAGTATTTT.

This clone came up once. J is TRBJ1-5 and V is TRBV7-2, with no clear D. This CDR3 comprises 13 residues. Trimming cost V 3 bases and J 7 bases, with 10 bases left between them. Germline loops: CDR1 SGHTA, CDR2 FQGNSA. This chain's CDR3 is CASSLRGDQPQHF. The CDR3, as DNA: TGTGCCAGCAGCTTGCGGGGTGACCAGCCCCAGCATTTT.

The rearrangement uses TRBV19 and TRBJ1-6; D ambiguous. V lost 5 bases, J lost 5 bases, and 10 bases lay in between. Germline CDR1 LNHDA, CDR2 SQIVND (reference sequence). The CDR3 runs to 14 residues. This CDR3 reads CASSGEKNNSPLHF. The CDR3 bases are TGTGCCAGTAGTGGGGAGAAGAATAATTCACCCCTCCACTTT.

This clone appeared once. V and J are TRBV7-2 and TRBJ2-1; maybe TRBD2 (6 bases). CDR1 and CDR2 (germline): SGHTA, FQGNSA. CDR3 length: 15 amino acids. V was clipped by 5 bases and J by 2 bases, with 13 bases between them. CDR3 residues: CASSPWDFTYNEQFF. The CDR3 nucleotides are TGTGCCAGCAGCCCTTGGGACTTTACCTACAATGAGCAGTTCTTC.

This chain links TRBV3-1 (or the pseudogene TRBV3-2) with TRBJ2-6; D is unclear. The CDR3 is 15 residues long. CDR1 is LGHDT, CDR2 YNNKEL, per germline (reference sequence). Trimming left V 4 bases short and J 0 bases short, with 7 bases between. The CDR3 protein is CASSLPGSGANVLTF. Written as DNA, the CDR3 is TGTGCCAGCAGCCTTCCGGGCTCTGGGGCCAACGTCCTGACTTTC.

The count of this clone is one. This chain uses TRBV5-1 with TRBJ1-4; possibly TRBD1 for D (5 bases). The V gene lost 5 bases and the J gene lost 5 bases, with 10 bases spanning the gap. The CDR3 totals 13 residues. Germline V gene lookup returns CDR1 SGHRS and CDR2 YFSETQ. The CDR3 coding sequence is TGCGCCAGCAGTGGGACTTCCAATGAAAAACTGTTTTTT. Its protein product is CASSGTSNEKLFF.

This clone showed up just once. The chain carries TRBV27 and TRBJ2-1; no reliable D call. Deletions cut 5 bases from V and 7 bases from J, with 12 bases between. The CDR3 totals 13 residues. Germline V gene lookup returns CDR1 MNHEY and CDR2 SMNVEV (reference sequence). For the CDR3, the DNA is TGTGCCAGCAGTCCTCGTTCTTGGAATGAGCAGTTCTTC. It translates to CASSPRSWNEQFF.

This chain connects TRBV2 to TRBJ1-6; D ambiguous. Trimming removed 1 base from V and 8 bases from J, with 15 bases in between. CDR1 SNHLY and CDR2 FYNNEI come from the germline V gene. CDR3 size: 16 residues. The CDR3 reads CASSEDLAQIHSPLHF. In DNA, the CDR3 is TGTGCCAGCAGTGAAGATCTCGCTCAAATTCATTCACCCCTCCACTTT.

Worth noting for this clone: The sample contains more than one DNA sequence encoding this CDR3. CDR3 sequence reads: CASSYGTYGYTF. The CDR3 DNA reads as TGTGCCAGCAGTTACGGGACCTACGGCTACACCTTC. The chain couples TRBV6-5 to TRBJ1-2, with TRBD1 as a possible D gene (5 bases). Germline CDR1 and CDR2: MNHEY and SVGAGI. The CDR3 spans 12 residues. V lost 2 bases and J lost 8, with 9 bases in between.

The gene calls are TRBV12-3 or TRBV12-4 and TRBJ2-1, with D perhaps matching TRBD2 (5 bases). Between the trimmed V and J ends, which lost 7 bases and 4 bases, there was a span of 11 bases. This CDR3 spans 13 amino acids. The CDR3: CASTEGSYNEQFF. In DNA, the CDR3 is TGTGCCAGCACTGAGGGATCGTACAATGAGCAGTTCTTC.

This rearrangement joins TRBV7-2 to TRBJ1-3; TRBD1 might be the D (6 bases). The germline V and J ends were trimmed by 8 bases and 7 bases, with 21 bases remaining between them. The CDR3 extends over 15 amino acids. Germline-derived CDR1 and CDR2 are SGHTA and FQGNSA. Here the CDR3 DNA reads TGTGCCAGCCTCCGTCTGGGGGCTCTTCCGAACACCATATATTTT. Its protein is CASLRLGALPNTIYF.

The sample holds one count of this clone. This chain links TRBV27 with TRBJ2-7; weak D call: TRBD1 (6 bases). CDR1 is MNHEY, CDR2 SMNVEV, per germline (reference sequence). The CDR3 contains 15 residues. Deletions cut 6 bases from V and 0 bases from J, with 15 bases between. CDR3 region: CASSHLRGSSYEQYF. The CDR3 bases are TGTGCCAGCAGCCACTTGAGGGGGAGCTCCTACGAGCAGTACTTC.

The V and J genes are TRBV19 and TRBJ2-7; D might be TRBD1 (8 bases). V gave up 5 bases and J gave up 4 bases, with 21 bases separating them. In germline, CDR1 is LNHDA, CDR2 SQIVND (reference sequence). There are 16 residues in the CDR3. CDR3 DNA: TGTGCCAGTAGTTCCACAGGGGGAGGGCCTTTGTACGAGCAGTACTTC. It is translated as CASSSTGGGPLYEQYF.